This record looks at one TCR beta chain sequence and its context. Source study methods: From reference gene primer amplification, estimates of nucleated cell counts were derived. Generated by immunoSEQ multiplex PCR, the TCRdb table keeps only in-frame clones and is missing some. V, J and clone size derive from that table, while D and trimming were established from the DNA sequence. The table shows approximately 460,000 clones, with 75% to 90% occurring only once. It was during active infection that Seattle patients were enrolled and then longitudinally followed. The sample is drawn from a study of blood T cell repertoires in COVID-19. Turning to the study itself: The study drew acute and convalescent COVID-19 samples from the United States, Italy and Spain. PBMCs, B-cell-depleted T cells, or T cells provided the cDNA or gDNA that made up the material.

Trimming left V 6 bases short and J 2 bases short, with 12 bases between. The germline gives CDR1 SGHTA, CDR2 FQGTGA. The CDR3 totals 14 residues. This TCR derives from a man younger than 35 with COVID-19, enrolled during active disease. J is TRBJ2-3 and V is TRBV7-3, with no clear D. Sequencing was performed on peripheral blood. For the CDR3, the DNA is TGTGCCAGCAGTAAACAGCCGAACACAGATACGCAGTATTTT. Protein product: CASSKQPNTDTQYF.